The rows below give T cell receptor beta chains drawn from one sample of a study of regulatory T cells in long-lasting Graves disease. TCRdb used MiXCR to reprocess the multiplex PCR reads, holding one entry per CDR3 protein. The sample lists approximately 350,000 distinct CDR3 sequences; around 15% were seen once. These records were also assigned to another study, of T cells in Graves' hyperthyroidism and ophthalmopathy.

The sample here was peripheral blood mononuclear cells (PBMCs), taken at new diagnosis, from a patient treated with antithyroid drugs. The receptor set was obtained from a woman under 30 with Graves disease. Each CDR3 is given with its conserved first and last residue. Each record gives: V gene, D gene, J gene, clone size, CDR3 protein, CDR3 DNA. The D gene is left open where the match is weak. Size tells how often a clone was seen (once, few, many) or the class of an expanded clone, and some rows leave it out.

TRBV28	TRBD1	TRBJ1-2	.	CASSFTGERDYTF	TGTGCCAGCAGTTTTACAGGGGAGAGGGACTACACCTTC
TRBV7-2	.	TRBJ2-1	few	CASSTSTSHNEQFF	TGTGCCAGCAGTACCTCAACTAGTCACAATGAGCAGTTCTTC
TRBV27	.	TRBJ2-4	.	CASSPLNRGLAKNIQYF	TGTGCCAGCAGTCCTCTGAACAGGGGACTAGCCAAAAACATTCAGTACTTC
TRBV2	.	TRBJ1-6	many	CASRRDRNSPLHF	TGTGCCAGCAGACGTGACAGGAATTCACCCCTCCACTTT
TRBV3-1	.	TRBJ2-5	.	CASSQRSGRSQQETQYF	TGTGCCAGCAGCCAGAGGTCGGGCAGGTCCCAGCAGGAGACCCAGTACTTC
TRBV6-2/TRBV6-3	.	TRBJ1-5	many	CASNPLGGNQPQHF	TGTGCCAGCAACCCACTCGGGGGCAATCAGCCCCAGCATTTT
TRBV6-5	.	TRBJ2-7	many	CASSYSGHPGEEQYF	TGTGCCAGCAGTTACTCTGGGCACCCTGGAGAAGAGCAGTACTTC
TRBV7-6	.	TRBJ1-2	.	CASSLSGAPLGYTF	TGTGCCAGCAGCTTATCCGGGGCCCCGTTGGGCTACACCTTC
TRBV2	TRBD1	TRBJ1-5	.	CASSLGQGRDQPQHF	TGCGCCAGCAGCTTGGGACAGGGGAGAGATCAGCCCCAGCATTTT
TRBV5-1	TRBD1	TRBJ2-3	many	CASSLGQGRVSTDTQYF	TGCGCCAGCAGCTTGGGACAGGGAAGAGTTTCCACAGATACGCAGTATTTT
TRBV7-9	TRBD1	TRBJ2-1	many	CASRSLGTGGGYNEQFF	TGTGCCAGCAGGAGCTTGGGGACAGGGGGCGGTTACAATGAGCAGTTCTTC
TRBV28	.	TRBJ2-4	many	CASSLSSAGRNIQYF	TGTGCCAGCAGTTTATCGTCGGCAGGGCGGAACATTCAGTACTTC
TRBV19	TRBD1	TRBJ2-7	.	CSSSIGTGITYEQYF	TGTTCCAGTAGTATTGGGACAGGTATAACCTACGAGCAGTACTTC
TRBV7-6	.	TRBJ2-2	few	CASSLAVPGVAGELFF	TGTGCCAGCAGCTTAGCCGTACCGGGAGTAGCCGGGGAGCTGTTTTTT
TRBV5-1	.	TRBJ2-3	many	CASSLDRQSTDTQYF	TGCGCCAGCAGCTTGGATAGACAGTCCACAGATACGCAGTATTTT
TRBV28	.	TRBJ1-2	many	CASSPTRSYGYTF	TGTGCCAGCAGCCCTACACGTAGCTATGGCTACACCTTC
TRBV15	.	TRBJ1-3	.	CATSRDTRLSSGNTIYF	TGTGCCACCAGCAGAGATACCCGCTTAAGCTCTGGAAACACCATATATTTT
TRBV6-1	.	TRBJ1-1	.	CASSEQRSTTFF	TGTGCCAGCAGTGAACAAAGGAGCACGACTTTCTTT
TRBV5-1	TRBD1	TRBJ1-4	.	CASSFTGAGEKLFF	TGCGCCAGCAGCTTTACAGGGGCTGGTGAAAAACTGTTTTTT
TRBV12-3/TRBV12-4	.	TRBJ2-2	few	CASSPGDSGELFF	TGTGCCAGCAGTCCAGGGGATTCCGGGGAGCTGTTTTTT
TRBV5-1	TRBD2	TRBJ2-6	.	CASSLALAGSSGANVLTF	TGCGCCAGCAGCTTGGCACTAGCGGGGAGCTCTGGGGCCAACGTCCTGACTTTC
TRBV18	.	TRBJ1-1	many	CASSPQEGDTEAFF	TGTGCCAGCTCACCACAGGAAGGGGACACTGAAGCTTTCTTT
TRBV6-1	.	TRBJ2-7	many	CASRENRQAFHEQYF	TGTGCCAGCAGAGAGAACCGACAGGCCTTCCACGAGCAGTACTTC
TRBV9	TRBD1	TRBJ2-5	few	CASSVSGTGGQETQYF	TGTGCCAGCAGCGTTTCGGGGACAGGGGGGCAAGAGACCCAGTACTTC
TRBV6-1	.	TRBJ1-5	.	CASSESLGYSNQPQHF	TGTGCCAGCAGTGAGTCGCTTGGGTATAGCAATCAGCCCCAGCATTTT
TRBV6-2/TRBV6-3	TRBD2	TRBJ2-2	few	CASRVPGLAGVFTGELFF	TGTGCCAGCAGAGTACCGGGACTAGCGGGAGTATTCACCGGGGAGCTGTTTTTT
TRBV28	TRBD1	TRBJ1-2	many	CASSSWDSSDGYTF	TGTGCCAGCAGTTCCTGGGACAGCAGCGATGGCTACACCTTC
TRBV13	.	TRBJ1-6	.	CASSSLGGAYNSPLHF	TGTGCCAGCAGCTCCCTGGGGGGCGCCTATAATTCACCCCTCCACTTT
TRBV2	TRBD2	TRBJ2-1	many	CASRTGGEQFF	TGTGCCAGCCGCACGGGGGGTGAGCAGTTCTTC
TRBV5-4	.	TRBJ1-5	.	CASSTGSNQPQHF	TGTGCCAGCAGCACAGGGAGCAATCAGCCCCAGCATTTT
TRBV30	.	TRBJ1-6	once	CAWSTQGVGRSPLHF	TGTGCCTGGAGTACACAGGGTGTCGGCCGGTCACCCCTCCACTTT
TRBV9	.	TRBJ2-3	.	CASSVAGADTQYF	TGTGCCAGCAGCGTAGCAGGGGCAGATACGCAGTATTTT
TRBV12-3/TRBV12-4	.	TRBJ2-7	many	CASSIRGPGEQYF	TGTGCCAGCAGTATCAGGGGTCCGGGCGAGCAGTACTTC
TRBV10-2	.	TRBJ2-1	few	CASSESFNEQFF	TGCGCCAGCAGTGAGTCCTTCAATGAGCAGTTCTTC
TRBV29-1	TRBD1	TRBJ2-7	many	CSVGQGAKEQYF	TGCAGCGTGGGACAGGGGGCGAAGGAGCAGTACTTC
TRBV12-5	.	TRBJ2-5	few	CASGTGTSGETQYF	TGTGCTAGTGGTACAGGGACATCAGGAGAGACCCAGTACTTC
TRBV2	.	TRBJ1-1	many	CASRGEGVSTEAFF	TGTGCCAGCAGGGGTGAGGGGGTTAGCACTGAAGCTTTCTTT
TRBV30	TRBD2	TRBJ2-2	many	CAWTSGSSGELFF	TGTGCCTGGACTAGCGGGAGTTCCGGGGAGCTGTTTTTT
TRBV20-1	.	TRBJ2-1	many	CSAVAVNEQFF	TGCAGTGCCGTAGCGGTAAATGAGCAGTTCTTC
TRBV11-2	.	TRBJ2-7	many	CASSLGQDRIYEQYF	TGTGCCAGCAGCTTAGGACAGGATAGGATCTACGAGCAGTACTTC